Listed here are 23 T cell receptor beta chains from one sample, sequenced in a study of immune evolution from preneoplasia to lung adenocarcinoma. Assay used: immunoSEQ multiplex PCR; TCRdb lists only in-frame clones, some missing. The table has roughly 40,000 clones, roughly 80% seen once. The sample comprised FFPE invasive lung adenocarcinoma tissue. Receptors were obtained from a person in their sixties with lung adenocarcinoma.

This clone was observed a handful of times. Here the CDR3 reads CASSYSRGEGTQYF. In DNA form, the CDR3 reads TGTGCCAGCAGTTACTCGAGGGGAGAGGGGACCCAGTACTTC. This chain connects TRBV6-5 to TRBJ2-5; D is tentatively TRBD1 or TRBD2 (5 bases each). Germline values: CDR1 MNHEY, CDR2 SVGAGI. Trimming left V 0 bases short and J 7 bases short, with 12 bases between. This CDR3 comprises 14 residues.

The chain is built from TRBV6-1 and TRBJ2-7, with D tentatively TRBD1 (6 bases). The CDR3 spans 13 residues. V shed 6 bases and J shed 3 bases, with 12 bases lying between them. Germline V gene sequence: CDR1 MNHNS, CDR2 SASEGT. The CDR3 reads CASRRDTFYEQYF. The CDR3 DNA reads as TGTGCCAGCAGACGGGACACCTTCTACGAGCAGTACTTC.

This rearrangement joins TRBV10-3 to TRBJ2-2; D possibly corresponds to TRBD1 (5 bases). Between the trimmed V and J ends, which lost 4 bases and 7 bases, there was a span of 10 bases. The germline V gene encodes CDR1 ENHRY and CDR2 SYGVKD. The CDR3 has 13 residues. This CDR3 reads CAISGTQGGELFF. CDR3 coding DNA: TGTGCCATCAGTGGGACCCAGGGCGGGGAGCTGTTTTTT.

The V call is TRBV7-9, the J call TRBJ1-2; D gene unclear. V lost 0 bases, J lost 6 bases, and 11 bases lay in between. Germline CDR1 and CDR2: SEHNR and FQNEAQ (reference sequence). This CDR3 has 14 residues. The CDR3 sequence: CASSLADREDGYTF. The CDR3 DNA sequence: TGTGCCAGCAGCTTAGCGGACCGGGAGGATGGCTACACCTTC.

A few counts support this clone. This chain links TRBV18 with TRBJ1-4, with 10 nucleotides matching TRBD1. Germline CDR1 is KGHSH and CDR2 is LQKENI. The CDR3 runs 18 residues. V shed 6 bases and J 4 bases; nucleotides not matched to a gene: 14. The CDR3 nucleotides read TGTGCCAGCTCCCCGCCCGGGACAGGGGCCAAAGGTAATGAAAAACTGTTTTTT. Residues: CASSPPGTGAKGNEKLFF.

The V and J genes are TRBV5-1 and TRBJ2-7, with D tentatively TRBD1 or TRBD2 (5 bases each). This CDR3 has 15 residues. Germline V gene data show CDR1 as SGHRS and CDR2 as YFSETQ. Trimming shortened V by 9 bases and J by 1 base, and 20 bases separated the two germline ends. The CDR3 here is CANETRGDHSYEQYF. In nucleotides, the CDR3 is TGCGCCAACGAAACGAGAGGGGATCATTCCTACGAGCAGTACTTC.

J is TRBJ2-7 and V is TRBV4-2; D may be TRBD2 (6 bases). Trimming removed 3 bases at V and 4 bases at J, with 13 bases between. The CDR3 contains 14 residues. Germline values: CDR1 LGHNA, CDR2 YNFKEQ. This CDR3 reads CASSQDPGTYEQYF. For the CDR3, the DNA is TGTGCCAGCAGCCAGGACCCCGGGACTTACGAGCAGTACTTC.

This clone was detected a few times. The J gene is TRBJ2-5, the V gene TRBV4-2; D ambiguous. The V and J ends lost 0 bases and 5 bases respectively, with 7 bases between them. The CDR3 covers 13 residues. The germline V gene has CDR1 LGHNA and CDR2 YNFKEQ. CDR3 in DNA: TGTGCCAGCAGCCAAGAAGCACGGGAGACCCAGTACTTC. Translating gives CASSQEARETQYF.

CDR3 nucleotides: TGTGCAAGTCGCCACGCCCGAATGTGTGTCGACGAACAGGGTACCTACAATGAGCAGTTCTTC. This gives the protein CASRHARMCVDEQGTYNEQFF. V usage is TRBV12-2 and J usage is TRBJ2-1; the table's D call, TRBD1, was not checked against the DNA. TRBV12-2 corresponds to a pseudogene. The CDR3 totals 21 residues.

In its sample, this clone was seen a few times. The chain uses TRBV2 and TRBJ1-1; possibly TRBD1 for D (5 bases). The CDR3 is 14 residues long. Germline CDR1 is SNHLY and CDR2 is FYNNEI. V was cut by 6 bases and J by 0 bases, with 11 bases left in between. CDR3 region: CASSPGRMNTEAFF. CDR3 DNA sequence: TGTGCCAGCAGCCCGGGACGGATGAACACTGAAGCTTTCTTT.

The rearrangement links TRBV14 to TRBJ2-1; D is possibly TRBD2 (6 bases). Trimming took 9 bases from V and 3 from J, leaving 12 bases between them. The CDR3 consists of 13 residues. The V gene's germline CDR1 is SGHDN and CDR2 FVKESK. CDR3 region: CASSSVRYNEQFF. The CDR3 nucleotides read TGTGCCAGTTCTAGCGTTCGCTACAATGAGCAGTTCTTC.

The table lists this clone with a few counts. The chain uses TRBV4-1 and TRBJ1-1, with D possibly matching TRBD1 (5 bases). Germline V gene lookup returns CDR1 MGHRA and CDR2 YSYEKL. The CDR3 sequence is 15 residues long. Trimming removed 0 bases at V and 0 bases at J, with 8 bases between. The CDR3 protein is CASSQELGLNTEAFF. For the CDR3, the DNA is TGCGCCAGCAGCCAAGAGTTGGGACTGAACACTGAAGCTTTCTTT.

This clone was counted a single time. This chain joins TRBV28 and TRBJ2-7, with 15 nucleotides matching TRBD2. The ends lost 6 bases at V and 4 bases at J; junction bases unmatched: 4. The CDR3 is 15 amino acids. Germline lookup yields CDR1 MDHEN and CDR2 SYDVKM. DNA for the CDR3: TGTGCCAGCAGGCCTGGGACTAGCGGGAGGTACGAGCAGTACTTC. Translated: CASRPGTSGRYEQYF.

This chain connects TRBV16 to TRBJ2-1; D call uncertain. CDR3 length: 14 residues. V gave up 0 bases and J gave up 5 bases, with 8 bases separating them. The V gene's germline CDR1 is KGHSY and CDR2 FQNENV. The CDR3 DNA reads as TGTGCCAGCAGCCAATCCAGTGGGGACAATGAGCAGTTCTTC. Amino acid sequence: CASSQSSGDNEQFF.

The chain uses TRBV7-2 and TRBJ2-7; maybe TRBD2 (5 bases). Trimming stripped 1 base from V and 2 bases from J, with 15 bases between. The CDR3 contains 16 residues. In germline, CDR1 is SGHTA, CDR2 FQGNSA. The CDR3 nucleotides are TGTGCCAGCAGCTTAGAAGGAGGTTCGTTTCCCTACGAGCAGTACTTC. Protein product: CASSLEGGSFPYEQYF.

The CDR3, as DNA: TGTGCCAGCAGCAAAGAGGCGAGGGTTGCCGGGGAGCTGTTTTTT. It codes for CASSKEARVAGELFF. V gene TRBV21-1 combines with J gene TRBJ2-2; whether TRBD2, the table's D call, matches the DNA was not checked. TRBV21-1 is assigned pseudogene status. This CDR3 spans 15 amino acids.

This chain connects TRBV2 to TRBJ1-5; the match to TRBD1 covers 7 bases. CDR3 size: 14 residues. Germline V gene lookup returns CDR1 SNHLY and CDR2 FYNNEI. Trimming cost V 8 bases and J 8 bases; bases outside gene matches: 12. The CDR3 DNA follows: TGTGCCAGCTCGTCTCAAGGGGGCCTTGAGCCCCAGCATTTT. Its protein product is CASSSQGGLEPQHF.

The rearrangement joins TRBV9 to TRBJ2-1, with D possibly TRBD1 on 5 matching bases. The CDR3 has 15 residues. V gave up 0 bases and J gave up 8 bases, with 15 bases separating them. CDR1 SGDLS and CDR2 YYNGEE come from the germline V gene. Here the CDR3 reads CASSVATWGDDEQFF. In DNA, the CDR3 is TGTGCCAGCAGCGTAGCTACGTGGGGCGACGATGAGCAGTTCTTC. Looking up the rest from reference TRBV9 and TRBJ2-1 gives the full variable domain: DSGVTQTPKHLITATGQRVTLRCSPRSGDLSVYWYQQSLDQGLQFLIQYYNGEERAKGNILERFSAQQFPDLHSELNLSSLELGDSALYFCASSVATWGDDEQFFGPGTRLTVL.

This chain joins TRBV6-1 and TRBJ1-2, with TRBD1 identical over 11 bases. The trim removed 8 bases at V and 4 bases at J, leaving 6 bases unmatched. Germline V gene lookup returns CDR1 MNHNS and CDR2 SASEGT. The CDR3 runs to 14 residues. CDR3 nucleotides: TGTGCCAGCGCAACTGGACAGGGGGCCTATGGCTACACCTTC. It codes for CASATGQGAYGYTF.

The V call is TRBV18, the J call TRBJ2-5; 7 bases agree with TRBD1. The CDR3 consists of 14 residues. The V gene's germline CDR1 is KGHSH and CDR2 LQKENI. V gave up 4 bases and J gave up 5 bases; unmatched junction bases: 7. This CDR3 is CASSRQGGWETQYF. Here the CDR3 DNA reads TGTGCCAGCTCACGACAGGGTGGATGGGAGACCCAGTACTTC.

V gene TRBV18 combines with J gene TRBJ2-2, with TRBD2 matching 7 bases. Germline V gene lookup returns CDR1 KGHSH and CDR2 LQKENI. This CDR3 spans 19 amino acids. V trimming: 2 bases; J trimming: 1 base; junction bases outside the gene matches: 13. CDR3 nucleotides: TGTGCCAGCTCACCAAGGCGACTAGCCATCGACGAGAACACCGGGGAGCTGTTTTTT. Translation gives CASSPRRLAIDENTGELFF. Based on the CDR3 plus reference TRBV18 and TRBJ2-2, the full variable domain is NAGVMQNPRHLVRRRGQEARLRCSPMKGHSHVYWYRQLPEEGLKFMVYLQKENIIDESGMPKERFSAEFPKEGPSILRIQQVVRGDSAAYFCASSPRRLAIDENTGELFFGEGSRLTVL.

The chain joins TRBV7-9 to TRBJ2-1; D not certain. This CDR3 is 15 amino acids long. Germline assignment: CDR1 SEHNR and CDR2 FQNEAQ (reference sequence). V lost 3 bases, J lost 7 bases, and 16 bases lay in between. The CDR3 DNA is TGTGCCAGCAGCTTTCAAGGGATGGGCATGAATGAGCAGTTCTTC. Its protein is CASSFQGMGMNEQFF. The complete variable domain, with remaining parts taken from reference TRBV7-9 and TRBJ2-1, reads DTGVSQNPRHKITKRGQNVTFRCDPISEHNRLYWYRQTLGQGPEFLTYFQNEAQLEKSRLLSDRFSAERPKGSFSTLEIQRTEQGDSAMYLCASSFQGMGMNEQFFGPGTRLTVL.

The chain recombines TRBV7-2 with TRBJ2-3; possibly TRBD1 for D (5 bases). V lost 7 bases, J lost 0 bases, and 14 bases lay in between. The CDR3 is 15 amino acids. CDR1 is SGHTA, CDR2 FQGNSA, per germline. This chain's CDR3 is CASTTYYRSTDTQYF. The CDR3, as DNA: TGTGCCAGCACCACCTACTACAGGAGCACAGATACGCAGTATTTT.